This TCR beta chain was recorded in a study of blood T cell repertoires in COVID-19. Study overall: Whether acute or convalescent, the COVID-19 samples came from the United States, Italy and Spain. T cells, B-cell-depleted T cells, or PBMCs supplied cDNA or gDNA.

Unmatched junction bases numbered 1, after V lost 3 bases and J lost 4 bases. The germline V gene has CDR1 LNHDA and CDR2 SQIVND (reference sequence). The CDR3 totals 13 residues. Under the authors' procedure: It was from reference gene primer amplification that nucleated cell counts were estimated. Sequencing was performed with immunoSEQ multiplex PCR; in TCRdb, only in-frame clones are kept and a portion is missing. The V and J calls and clone size come from that table; D and trimming were worked out from the DNA. Altogether 85,000 to 95,000 clones are present, approximately 86% being singletons, with the ten largest covering 18%.

The sample comprised peripheral blood. The source is an elderly woman with acute or convalescent COVID-19. The genes are TRBV19 and TRBJ1-2, with 8 positions matching TRBD1. The DNA for the CDR3 is TGTGCCAGTAGTATTCAGGGGGCCTATGGCTACACCTTC. It is translated as CASSIQGAYGYTF.